This T cell receptor beta chain was recovered during a study of cytomegalovirus exposure and HLA in healthy donors. There are 14 residues in the CDR3. In germline, CDR1 is SGHAT, CDR2 FQNNGV. With V trimmed by 3 bases and J by 7 bases, 7 bases remained unmatched. The primer mix had 60 Vbeta and 13 Jbeta primers. Generated by immunoSEQ multiplex PCR, the TCRdb table keeps only in-frame clones and is missing some. The data include roughly 57,000 clones; the top ten clones carry more than 9%. Study-wide points: Later analysis showed TCR association rates varying by HLA locus, highest for DRB1 and lowest for HLA-C. Altogether, more than 150 TCR beta chains were recorded as cytomegalovirus-associated.

As concerns this clone: Its antigen remains unknown.

Specimen: PBMCs. V usage is TRBV11-2 and J usage is TRBJ2-7; 9 bases agree with TRBD1. The TCR was taken from a woman aged 25 to 39 in good health and CMV-seropositive. CDR3 protein: CASSLRTGDREQYF. The CDR3 DNA is TGTGCCAGCAGCTTGCGGACAGGGGATCGGGAGCAGTACTTC.